This T cell receptor beta chain was recovered during a study of early T cells in non-severe SARS-CoV-2 infection. Background on the study: The study sequenced bulk RNA from unsorted whole blood, with chains unpaired.

Broader study findings: In VDJdb matching, anti-spike CD8 responses were favored while private and CD4 specificities went missing.

The CDR3 length is 16 residues. The V end lost 2 bases, the J end lost 7 bases, and 20 bases lay between the germline ends. CDR1 and CDR2 from the germline V gene are LGHDT and YNNKEL (reference sequence). Unique molecular identifiers tagged individual cDNA molecules. A single record per CDR3 protein comes from TCRdb applying MiXCR to the 5' RACE reads. The table shows roughly 46,000 distinct CDR3 sequences, with roughly 6.6% occurring only once. This clonotype was detected many times. The antigen is not known. The gene calls are TRBV3-1 and TRBJ1-1; D perhaps matches TRBD1 (5 bases). This clonotype originated in an adult who was a healthcare worker with PCR-confirmed SARS-CoV-2 infection or an uninfected control (not recorded which). Sequenced: whole blood. The CDR3 region has the DNA TGTGCCAGCAGCCAACACCCGGGCTCGGGGGGAGGTGAAGCTTTCTTT. Its translation is CASSQHPGSGGGEAFF.